This T cell receptor (beta chain) was identified during a study of blood T cell repertoires in COVID-19. In the study overall: PBMCs, B-cell-depleted T cells, or T cells were the source of the cDNA or gDNA that made up the material.

Here immunoSEQ multiplex PCR was the method, and the copy in TCRdb shows in-frame clones only, minus some. Of around 97,000 clones in the sample, more than 85% were seen once. Input material: peripheral blood. The source is a human donor in a cohort sampled during active COVID-19.

The CDR3 DNA follows: TGTGCCAGCAGTGAAGGCAAAACCCGGTCAGGTGGCTACACCTTC. This gives the protein CASSEGKTRSGGYTF. The chain carries TRBV6-1 and TRBJ1-2, with no clear D. The CDR3 covers 15 residues. CDR1 is MNHNS and CDR2 is SASEGT in the germline V gene. The V and J ends lost 1 base and 7 bases respectively, with 16 bases between them.